This T cell receptor beta chain is drawn from a study of blood T cell repertoires in COVID-19. Using immunoSEQ multiplex PCR, the repertoire was profiled, and TCRdb retains in-frame clones only, with some absent. There are approximately 220,000 clones in the sample; roughly four fifths occur only once, and approximately 4.5% lies in the top ten. This clone showed up just a few times. With V trimmed by 4 bases and J by 5 bases, 10 bases remained unmatched. This CDR3 is 17 amino acids long. Germline-derived CDR1 and CDR2 are MNHEY and SMNVEV (reference sequence). The gene calls are TRBV27 and TRBJ2-3; TRBD2 matches 12 bases. Sequencing input: peripheral blood. The origin of this receptor is a woman between 65 and 79 years old with acute or convalescent COVID-19. The CDR3 coding sequence is TGTGCCAGCAGTTACCTAGCGGGGGGGCCGTCAAAAGATACGCAGTATTTT. As protein: CASSYLAGGPSKDTQYF.